This T cell receptor (beta chain) was captured by sequencing in a study of blood T cell repertoires in COVID-19. Study-level background: COVID-19 samples, acute and convalescent, were from the United States, Italy and Spain. Nucleic acid was either cDNA or gDNA, and it came from T cells, B-cell-depleted T cells, or PBMCs.

The V end lost 3 bases, the J end lost 3 bases, and 14 bases lay between the germline ends. Germline V gives CDR1 LNHDA, CDR2 SQIVND (reference sequence). The CDR3 is made up of 15 amino acids. The Seattle patients joined while their infection was active and were tracked longitudinally afterward. Authors' processing steps: The assay estimated nucleated cells by amplifying reference gene primers. Assay: immunoSEQ multiplex PCR; the TCRdb copy retains only in-frame clones and omits some. Clonal size and the V and J genes are those of that table, whereas D and trimming came from the DNA. Of approximately 250,000 clones listed, approximately 86% were seen once; the top ten hold around 14%.

Sequencing input: peripheral blood. The gene calls are TRBV19 and TRBJ1-1, with TRBD1 as a possible D gene (5 bases). This TCR derives from a woman between 65 and 79 years old with COVID-19, enrolled during active disease. The CDR3 DNA is TGTGCCAGTAGTATGCCAGGGAGGTGGGACACTGAAGCTTTCTTT. Protein: CASSMPGRWDTEAFF.